Below are 21 T cell receptor beta chains sequenced from a single sample in a study of blood T cell repertoires in COVID-19. Profiled with immunoSEQ multiplex PCR; TCRdb holds only in-frame clones, not every one. The sample has about 34,000 clones, over 80% seen once. The source material was peripheral blood. The source is a man aged 55 to 70 with active COVID-19.

The rearrangement joins TRBV14 to TRBJ2-3; TRBD2 might be the D (6 bases). Trimming left V 4 bases short and J 4 bases short, with 18 bases between. Germline loops: CDR1 SGHDN, CDR2 FVKESK. The CDR3 sequence is 16 residues long. The CDR3 nucleotides read TGTGCCAGCAGCCGAGACTTGGGACTCGCGGCAGATACGCAGTATTTT. Its translation: CASSRDLGLAADTQYF.

This rearrangement joins TRBV11-2 to TRBJ2-1; maybe TRBD2 (5 bases). The CDR3 is 15 amino acids. Germline V CDR1 and CDR2: SGHAT, FQNNGV. V was cut by 4 bases and J by 4 bases, with 14 bases left in between. The CDR3 region has the DNA TGTGCCAGCAGCTCCCCGGCGGGTCCGTACAATGAGCAGTTCTTC. This sequence encodes CASSSPAGPYNEQFF.

This chain uses TRBV27 with TRBJ2-3; a possible D gene is TRBD2 (6 bases). Germline V gene data show CDR1 as MNHEY and CDR2 as SMNVEV (reference sequence). Trimming shortened V by 5 bases and J by 2 bases, and 14 bases separated the two germline ends. This CDR3 has 15 residues. The CDR3: CASSTQREATDTQYF. The CDR3 DNA follows: TGTGCCAGCAGTACCCAGAGGGAGGCCACAGATACGCAGTATTTT.

The rearrangement joins TRBV24-1 to TRBJ2-1; D possibly corresponds to TRBD2 (6 bases). The V and J ends lost 4 bases and 0 bases respectively, with 12 bases between them. CDR1 and CDR2 (germline): KGHDR, SFDVKD. The CDR3 contains 16 residues. The CDR3 coding sequence is TGTGCCACCAGTGACCTTCGGGGGAGCTCCTACAATGAGCAGTTCTTC. Its protein product is CATSDLRGSSYNEQFF.

The chain carries TRBV28 and TRBJ1-1; 8 nucleotides align to TRBD1. The ends lost 3 bases at V and 0 bases at J; junction bases unmatched: 12. In germline, CDR1 is MDHEN, CDR2 SYDVKM. This CDR3 comprises 18 residues. This chain's CDR3 is CASSLRRTGLGLNTEAFF. CDR3 nucleotide sequence: TGTGCCAGCAGTTTGAGACGGACAGGGCTGGGCCTGAACACTGAAGCTTTCTTT.

The J gene is TRBJ1-1, the V gene TRBV10-3, with no clear D. Trimming stripped 1 base from V and 3 bases from J, with 18 bases between. CDR3 size: 17 residues. Germline CDR1 and CDR2: ENHRY and SYGVKD. CDR3 protein: CAISEWVVIGVDTEAFF. In nucleotides, the CDR3 is TGTGCCATCAGTGAGTGGGTAGTGATCGGGGTTGACACTGAAGCTTTCTTT.

The chain links TRBV7-9 to TRBJ1-1; no clear D gene. V was cut by 3 bases and J by 1 base, with 9 bases left in between. The CDR3 consists of 14 residues. Germline assignment: CDR1 SEHNR and CDR2 FQNEAQ (reference sequence). CDR3 in amino acids: CASSLVAENTEAFF. The CDR3 nucleotides read TGTGCCAGCAGCTTGGTGGCCGAGAACACTGAAGCTTTCTTT. Full variable domain (remainder filled in from reference TRBV7-9 and TRBJ1-1): DTGVSQNPRHKITKRGQNVTFRCDPISEHNRLYWYRQTLGQGPEFLTYFQNEAQLEKSRLLSDRFSAERPKGSFSTLEIQRTEQGDSAMYLCASSLVAENTEAFFGQGTRLTVV.

The V gene is TRBV25-1, the J gene TRBJ2-5, with D maybe TRBD1 (6 bases). With 4 bases removed from V and 5 bases from J, the gap between germline ends came to 14 bases. The CDR3 is 14 residues long. Germline V lookup: CDR1 MGHDK, CDR2 SYGVNS. As DNA, the CDR3 is TGTGCCAGCAGTGTCAGGGGAAGTGGGGAGACCCAGTACTTC. The encoded protein is CASSVRGSGETQYF. Filled out from reference TRBV25-1 and TRBJ2-5, the complete variable domain reads EADIYQTPRYLVIGTGKKITLECSQTMGHDKMYWYQQDPGMELHLIHYSYGVNSTEKGDLSSESTVSRIRTEHFPLTLESARPSHTSQYLCASSVRGSGETQYFGPGTRLLVL.

The table lists this clone with a few counts. The chain uses TRBV24-1 and TRBJ2-7; D is perhaps TRBD2 (5 bases). V shed 3 bases and J shed 4 bases, with 15 bases lying between them. Germline-derived CDR1 and CDR2 are KGHDR and SFDVKD. This CDR3 contains 15 residues. CDR3 sequence (DNA): TGTGCCACCAGTGATCGGGGTAGCGAAGGTTACGAGCAGTACTTC. It codes for CATSDRGSEGYEQYF.

The chain carries TRBV3-1 (or the pseudogene TRBV3-2) and TRBJ2-2; TRBD2 matches 14 bases. The CDR3 spans 17 residues. From germline, CDR1 is LGHDT and CDR2 YNNKEL (reference sequence). The V and J ends lost 1 base and 4 bases, in that order; junction bases with no gene match: 2. The CDR3 DNA reads TGTGCCAGCAGCCAAGCGACTAGCGGGAGGGTCACCGGGGAGCTGTTTTTT. Its translation is CASSQATSGRVTGELFF.

The CDR3 here is CASSPQGALQETQYF. CDR3 in DNA: TGTGCCAGCAGTCCACAGGGGGCCCTCCAAGAGACCCAGTACTTC. The V gene is TRBV28, the J gene TRBJ2-5; 9 bases fit TRBD1. This CDR3 has 15 amino acids. J gave up 1 base and V 5 bases, and 5 bases lay outside the gene matches. Germline CDR1 is MDHEN and CDR2 is SYDVKM.

Written as DNA, the CDR3 is TGTGCCAGCAGTGACTGGCTAGCGGGAGCCGGGGAGCTGTTTTTT. It yields the protein CASSDWLAGAGELFF. The genes are TRBV2 and TRBJ2-2; 10 nucleotides align to TRBD2. The CDR3 runs 15 residues. V was pared by 3 bases and J by 6 bases, with 4 bases of the junction left unmatched. CDR1 and CDR2 from the germline V gene are SNHLY and FYNNEI.

This rearrangement joins TRBV7-2 to TRBJ2-1; a possible D gene is TRBD2 (7 bases). The ends were cut back, 5 bases at V and 8 bases at J, with 16 bases in the middle. The CDR3 sequence is 14 residues long. Germline CDR1 SGHTA, CDR2 FQGNSA. This chain's CDR3 is CASSQGGGVYEQFF. The DNA for the CDR3 is TGTGCCAGCAGCCAAGGGGGGGGCGTATATGAGCAGTTCTTC.

The chain links TRBV7-6 to TRBJ2-3; 8 bases map to TRBD2. V gave up 5 bases and J gave up 3 bases; unmatched junction bases: 10. CDR3 length: 16 residues. The germline CDR1 and CDR2 sequences are SGHVS and FNYEAQ. The CDR3 reads CASSQLAVVETDTQYF. The CDR3 region has the DNA TGTGCCAGCAGCCAACTAGCGGTAGTGGAGACAGATACGCAGTATTTT.

This clone has a single count. J is TRBJ2-1 and V is TRBV11-2; D is perhaps TRBD2 (6 bases). In germline, CDR1 is SGHAT, CDR2 FQNNGV. With 4 bases removed from V and 5 bases from J, the gap between germline ends came to 18 bases. This CDR3 is built from 16 residues. The CDR3 protein is CASSSEVWGTDNEQFF. CDR3 coding DNA: TGTGCCAGCAGCTCAGAGGTGTGGGGGACTGACAATGAGCAGTTCTTC.

This clone has only one observation. This chain uses TRBV29-1 with TRBJ1-2, with D perhaps matching TRBD1 (5 bases). The germline gives CDR1 SQVTM, CDR2 ANQGSEA. This CDR3 is built from 12 residues. DNA for the CDR3: TGCGGAGGGAGGGGATCAGACTATGGCTACACCTTC. It yields the protein CGGRGSDYGYTF.

The chain recombines TRBV2 with TRBJ2-7; 11 bases agree with TRBD2. CDR1 is SNHLY, CDR2 FYNNEI, per germline. Trimming at V came to 1 base and at J to 4 bases, leaving 3 bases not matched to a gene. The CDR3 spans 15 residues. The CDR3 nucleotides read TGTGCCAGCAGTGAAGAATTAGCGGGAGGGTACGAGCAGTACTTC. This translates into CASSEELAGGYEQYF.

This chain uses TRBV28 with TRBJ2-1; D is ambiguous. CDR3 length equals 12 residues. Germline V gene data show CDR1 as MDHEN and CDR2 as SYDVKM. V lost 3 bases to trimming and J lost 13 bases, with 13 bases between them. The CDR3 protein is CASSFSRSRQFF. The CDR3 DNA follows: TGTGCCAGCAGTTTCTCGCGGAGTAGACAGTTCTTC.

For the CDR3, the DNA is TGTGCCAGCAGCCAAGATCGACTAGCGAACTCCTACGAGCAGTACTTC. It encodes CASSQDRLANSYEQYF. V is TRBV3-1 (or the pseudogene TRBV3-2) and J is TRBJ2-7; 8 bases align to TRBD2. This CDR3 comprises 16 residues. Losses at the gene ends were 0 bases for V and 0 bases for J; bases not matched to a gene: 4. CDR1 is LGHDT and CDR2 is YNNKEL in the germline V gene (reference sequence).

The chain has TRBV14 and TRBJ2-3, with D maybe TRBD2 (6 bases). The V and J ends lost 1 base and 9 bases respectively, with 20 bases between them. This CDR3 region has 16 residues. Germline lookup yields CDR1 SGHDN and CDR2 FVKESK. The CDR3 here is CASSQVSGGPRGTQYF. CDR3 nucleotides: TGTGCCAGCAGCCAAGTTTCAGGAGGGCCGAGAGGAACGCAGTATTTT.

This clone was counted a few times. The chain employs TRBV6-5 and TRBJ2-7; D perhaps matches TRBD2 (5 bases). The CDR3 loop spans 11 amino acids. The V gene lost 11 bases and the J gene lost 4 bases, with 12 bases spanning the gap. Germline-derived CDR1 and CDR2 are MNHEY and SVGAGI. The CDR3, as DNA: TGTGCCGGTACTAGGGAGTACGAGCAGTACTTC. It translates to CAGTREYEQYF.